One and the same sample provided the 27 T cell receptor beta chains below, sequenced in a study of glioma-infiltrating T cells. The iRepertoire nested amplicon-rescue multiplex PCR amplified TCR alpha and beta CDR3s from RNA. Each CDR3 protein is one row after TCRdb ran MiXCR on the multiplex PCR reads. The profile shows roughly 190,000 distinct CDR3 sequences, roughly 32% of them singletons. Sequenced: glioma tissue, nonneoplastic brain tissue, or PBMCs (not recorded which). Source of these receptors: a human donor with low-grade glioma or glioblastoma, undergoing nonglioma brain surgery, or in good health (not recorded which).

This clonotype showed up many times. The gene calls are TRBV27 and TRBJ2-3; TRBD2 matches at 10 bases. CDR3 length: 15 amino acids. V lost 8 bases and J lost 1; bases outside the gene matches: 6. CDR1 is MNHEY and CDR2 is SMNVEV in the germline V gene (reference sequence). The chain's CDR3 is CASSSGSGGTDTQYF. In DNA form, the CDR3 reads TGTGCCAGCTCTAGCGGGAGCGGTGGCACAGATACGCAGTATTTT.

This clonotype has only a few counts. V usage is TRBV19 and J usage is TRBJ2-3; the D gene is possibly TRBD2 (5 bases). The CDR3 spans 16 residues. The germline gives CDR1 LNHDA, CDR2 SQIVND (reference sequence). V was pared by 2 bases and J by 0 bases, with 12 bases between. The chain's CDR3 is CASSIRSGVSTDTQYF. For the CDR3, the DNA is TGTGCCAGTAGTATAAGAAGCGGAGTGAGCACAGATACGCAGTATTTT.

This clonotype has a single count. The germline gene is not matched at one end of the junction; a read error may be the cause. The gene calls are TRBV6-1 and TRBJ1-1; no definite D call. The CDR3 is 17 residues long. CDR1 is MNHNS and CDR2 is SASEGT in the germline V gene. The CDR3 is CASGRRPTSTTKTEDLF. As DNA, the CDR3 is TGTGCCAGCGGCCGGAGACCCACAAGCACAACGAAAACTGAAGATTTATTT.

Concerning this clonotype: One end of the junction is discordant with germline, which a read error may explain. The rearrangement links TRBV30 to TRBJ2-3; TRBD2 matches 13 bases. In germline, CDR1 is GTSNPN, CDR2 SVGIG (reference sequence). The CDR3 runs to 16 residues. Written as DNA, the CDR3 is TGTGCCTGGAGTGGGGGACTAGCGGGATTCCCAGATACGAAGTATTTT. This translates into CAWSGGLAGFPDTKYF.

Notes on this clonotype: Possible read error: a much larger clone is one base away. CDR3 sequence: CASSPPTGTVYNEQFF. The DNA for the CDR3 is TGTGCCAGCTCACCTCCGACCGGGACAGTCTACAATGAGCAGTTCTTC. This rearrangement joins TRBV18 to TRBJ2-1; 7 bases align to TRBD1. With V trimmed by 3 bases and J by 3 bases, 8 bases remained unmatched. The CDR3 spans 16 residues. The germline gives CDR1 KGHSH, CDR2 LQKENI.

The rearrangement joins TRBV10-3 to TRBJ1-3; 7 nucleotides align to TRBD1. V shed 11 bases and J 0 bases; nucleotides not matched to a gene: 4. The CDR3 runs to 13 residues. CDR1 is ENHRY, CDR2 SYGVKD, per germline. The CDR3 region has the DNA TGTGCCGTATGGACAGGCTCTGGAAACACCATATATTTT. This codes for CAVWTGSGNTIYF.

This clonotype was observed a few times. The chain uses TRBV5-6 and TRBJ1-2, with D tentatively TRBD1 (5 bases). Trimming removed 2 bases from V and 2 bases from J, with 10 bases in between. The CDR3 is 14 amino acids. The germline gives CDR1 SGHDT, CDR2 YYEEEE. CDR3: CASSFGAANYGYTF. CDR3 coding DNA: TGTGCCAGCAGCTTCGGGGCAGCGAACTATGGCTACACCTTC.

Many counts were recorded for this clonotype. This rearrangement joins TRBV6-1 to TRBJ1-4; 10 bases align to TRBD1. Germline V CDR1 and CDR2: MNHNS, SASEGT. The CDR3 consists of 15 residues. V was clipped by 6 bases and J by 6 bases; unmatched bases: 7. CDR3 in amino acids: CASRGEGQGHEKLFF. CDR3 nucleotide sequence: TGTGCCAGCAGAGGGGAGGGACAGGGGCATGAAAAACTGTTTTTT.

The V call is TRBV5-1, the J call TRBJ2-7, with 13 bases fitting TRBD2. V dropped 4 bases and J dropped 3; count of bases not matched to a gene: 7. There are 16 residues in the CDR3. Germline V gene lookup returns CDR1 SGHRS and CDR2 YFSETQ. The CDR3 is CASSMRTSGSVYEQYF. In DNA, the CDR3 is TGCGCCAGCAGCATGAGGACTAGCGGGAGTGTCTACGAGCAGTACTTC. The whole variable domain, filled in from reference TRBV5-1 and TRBJ2-7, reads KAGVTQTPRYLIKTRGQQVTLSCSPISGHRSVSWYQQTPGQGLQFLFEYFSETQRNKGNFPGRFSGRQFSNSRSEMNVSTLELGDSALYLCASSMRTSGSVYEQYFGPGTRLTVT.

This clonotype was observed at least ten times. The chain uses TRBV28 and TRBJ2-4, with a tentative D call TRBD2 (6 bases). The CDR3 totals 15 residues. Germline V gene sequence: CDR1 MDHEN, CDR2 SYDVKM. V was pared by 6 bases and J by 3 bases, with 15 bases between. The CDR3 sequence is CASRFGGTDKNIQYF. The CDR3 DNA follows: TGTGCCAGCAGATTTGGCGGGACGGACAAAAACATTCAGTACTTC.

This clonotype has only a few counts. This rearrangement joins TRBV10-3 to TRBJ2-7; D remains ambiguous. The germline V gene has CDR1 ENHRY and CDR2 SYGVKD. The CDR3 extends over 17 amino acids. V lost 0 bases to trimming and J lost 0 bases, with 15 bases between them. The CDR3 spells CAISESTHTGSSYEQYF. The CDR3 nucleotides are TGTGCCATCAGTGAGTCGACTCATACTGGTAGCTCCTACGAGCAGTACTTC.

This clonotype was observed a few times. The rearrangement joins TRBV20-1 to TRBJ2-7; 9 bases align to TRBD1. This CDR3 is 15 amino acids long. Trimming removed 0 bases from V and 2 bases from J; junction bases left unmatched: 5. From germline, CDR1 is DFQATT and CDR2 SNEGSKA (reference sequence). DNA of the CDR3: TGCAGTGCTAGAGACGCTGGACAGGGGACCTACGAGCAGTACTTC. Amino acids: CSARDAGQGTYEQYF.

This clonotype appeared a few times. A much more abundant neighbour one base away suggests this may be a read error. This chain joins TRBV27 and TRBJ2-5; 8 bases are shared with TRBD1. Per germline, CDR1 MNHEY and CDR2 SMNVEV (reference sequence). The J segment lost 5 bases and the V segment lost 8 bases, leaving 13 bases of the junction unmatched. CDR3 length: 15 amino acids. The CDR3 DNA reads as TGTGCCAGCGGTTCCCCGGACAGGGCAGGGGAGACCCAGTACTTC. It translates to CASGSPDRAGETQYF.

In this sample, this clonotype turned up many times. This rearrangement joins TRBV6-2 or TRBV6-3 to TRBJ1-3; D uncertain. V lost 6 bases and J 4 bases, leaving 16 bases between the germline ends. Germline assignment: CDR1 MNHEY and CDR2 SVGEGT. The CDR3 is 15 amino acids. CDR3 DNA: TGTGCCAGCAGACCCCGTGACTCCTTCGGAAACACCATATATTTT. This gives the protein CASRPRDSFGNTIYF.

The chain recombines TRBV6-5 with TRBJ2-1; 10 bases align to TRBD2. The ends lost 4 bases at V and 4 bases at J; junction bases unmatched: 7. The CDR3 is 16 residues long. Germline-derived CDR1 and CDR2 are MNHEY and SVGAGI. The CDR3 DNA reads TGTGCCAGCAGTTTCTCTAGCGGGAGTGGGTACAATGAGCAGTTCTTC. Its protein is CASSFSSGSGYNEQFF.

Remarks on this clonotype: This may be a read error, as it is one base from a much larger clone. The gene calls are TRBV11-1 and TRBJ1-3; D unresolved. Trimming left V 5 bases short and J 0 bases short, with 11 bases between. The CDR3 runs to 15 residues. Germline loops: CDR1 SGHAT, CDR2 FQDESV (reference sequence). CDR3 in DNA: TGTGCCAGCAGCAAAACAGCGGGCTCTGGAAACACCATATATTTT. Residues: CASSKTAGSGNTIYF. The full variable domain, with the rest looked up from reference TRBV11-1 and TRBJ1-3, is EAEVAQSPRYKITEKSQAVAFWCDPISGHATLYWYRQILGQGPELLVQFQDESVVDDSQLPKDRFSAERLKGVDSTLKIQPAELGDSAMYLCASSKTAGSGNTIYFGEGSWLTVV.

A word on this clonotype: One base away lies a much larger clone, so this may be a sequencing read error. The chain uses TRBV29-1 and TRBJ2-1, with 7 bases that match TRBD2. The CDR3 contains 14 residues. In germline, CDR1 is SQVTM, CDR2 ANQGSEA. Trimming removed 4 bases from V and 3 bases from J; junction bases left unmatched: 6. The CDR3 DNA reads as TGCAGCGTTGCCTCCCCTAGCGGCTACAATGAGCAGTTCTTC. This translates into CSVASPSGYNEQFF.

This clonotype has only a few counts. A read error is possible here, since a much larger clone lies one base away. The chain employs TRBV4-3 and TRBJ2-3; no firm D call. The length of the CDR3 is 13 residues. Germline CDR1 is LGHNA and CDR2 is YSLEER. The germline V and J ends were trimmed by 1 base and 3 bases, with 5 bases remaining between them. The CDR3 region is CASSQARTDTQYF. The CDR3 coding sequence is TGCGCCAGCAGCCAAGCCAGGACAGATACGCAGTATTTT.

In this sample, this clonotype turned up a few times. CDR3 bases: TGTGCCTGGAGCCGACCTCCAAAAAACTATGGCTACACCTTC. Translated: CAWSRPPKNYGYTF. The chain uses TRBV30 and TRBJ1-2; D not resolved. The CDR3 loop spans 14 amino acids. Trimming left V 3 bases short and J 2 bases short, with 13 bases between. Per germline, CDR1 GTSNPN and CDR2 SVGIG (reference sequence).

This clonotype was counted between two and nine times. The V gene is TRBV2, the J gene TRBJ2-5, with TRBD1 identical over 7 bases. The CDR3 spans 14 residues. The V gene's germline CDR1 is SNHLY and CDR2 FYNNEI. J lost 5 bases, V lost 0 bases, and 3 bases had no gene match. CDR3 nucleotide sequence: TGTGCCAGCAGTGAAGCGACAGGGCGGGAGACCCAGTACTTC. Amino acid sequence: CASSEATGRETQYF.

At least ten counts were recorded for this clonotype. This sequence joins TRBV2 and TRBJ2-7; no clear D. The CDR3 length is 14 residues. In germline, CDR1 is SNHLY, CDR2 FYNNEI. V was pared by 8 bases and J by 2 bases, with 16 bases between. The CDR3 nucleotides are TGTGCCAGCGAAGCCCCACTATCAACCTACGAGCAGTACTTC. It translates to CASEAPLSTYEQYF.

This clonotype was detected a few times. This chain joins TRBV2 and TRBJ1-2, with D possibly matching TRBD1 (6 bases). Germline assignment: CDR1 SNHLY and CDR2 FYNNEI. The CDR3 is 16 residues long. Between the trimmed V and J ends, which lost 4 bases and 0 bases, there was a span of 15 bases. CDR3 sequence reads: CASSGPGAPPNYGYTF. The CDR3 nucleotides are TGTGCCAGCAGTGGCCCGGGGGCTCCTCCTAACTATGGCTACACCTTC.

This clonotype has ten or more counts. The chain employs TRBV4-3 and TRBJ2-1, with D unclear. CDR3 length: 13 amino acids. Trimming removed 4 bases from V and 4 bases from J, with 8 bases in between. Germline V lookup: CDR1 LGHNA, CDR2 YSLEER. CDR3 in amino acids: CASSPRMYNEQFF. CDR3 DNA: TGCGCCAGCAGCCCCCGTATGTACAATGAGCAGTTCTTC.

In its sample, this clonotype was seen many times. This chain links TRBV7-2 with TRBJ2-3, with D hard to call. The V and J ends lost 1 base and 2 bases respectively, with 7 bases between them. CDR3 length: 14 amino acids. Germline V CDR1 and CDR2: SGHTA, FQGNSA. The CDR3 nucleotides are TGTGCCAGCAGCTTAGGGGCTCACACAGATACGCAGTATTTT. Its translation is CASSLGAHTDTQYF.

Ten or more counts support this clonotype. The chain couples TRBV7-9 to TRBJ2-3; no definite D call. CDR1 is SEHNR and CDR2 is FQNEAQ in the germline V gene (reference sequence). This CDR3 region has 13 residues. V was pared by 10 bases and J by 1 base, with 12 bases between. The CDR3 nucleotides are TGTGCCACACGTGCGGCACGCACAGATACGCAGTATTTT. Amino acid sequence: CATRAARTDTQYF. The entire variable domain, with the rest obtained from reference TRBV7-9 and TRBJ2-3, is as follows: DTGVSQNPRHKITKRGQNVTFRCDPISEHNRLYWYRQTLGQGPEFLTYFQNEAQLEKSRLLSDRFSAERPKGSFSTLEIQRTEQGDSAMYLCATRAARTDTQYFGPGTRLTVL.

This clonotype was seen more than once but under ten times. This CDR3 reads CASSQSWGGTRNNSPLHF. The CDR3 DNA reads as TGTGCCAGCAGCCAATCGTGGGGCGGCACCCGTAATAATTCACCCCTCCACTTT. The chain couples TRBV14 to TRBJ1-6, with D possibly being TRBD1 (5 bases). The V gene lost 2 bases and the J gene lost 5 bases, with 19 bases spanning the gap. This CDR3 has 18 amino acids. The germline gives CDR1 SGHDN, CDR2 FVKESK. Full variable domain (missing parts from reference TRBV14 and TRBJ1-6): EAGVTQFPSHSVIEKGQTVTLRCDPISGHDNLYWYRRVMGKEIKFLLHFVKESKQDESGMPNNRFLAERTGGTYSTLKVQPAELEDSGVYFCASSQSWGGTRNNSPLHFGNGTRLTVT.

The sample holds many counts of this clonotype. The V call is TRBV19, the J call TRBJ2-7; TRBD2 aligns across 9 bases. This CDR3 has 14 residues. The V segment lost 4 bases and the J segment 4 bases; nucleotides outside the gene matches: 5. Germline CDR1 LNHDA, CDR2 SQIVND (reference sequence). In DNA, the CDR3 is TGTGCCAGTAGTACGTCTAGCGGGACATACGAGCAGTACTTC. It codes for CASSTSSGTYEQYF.